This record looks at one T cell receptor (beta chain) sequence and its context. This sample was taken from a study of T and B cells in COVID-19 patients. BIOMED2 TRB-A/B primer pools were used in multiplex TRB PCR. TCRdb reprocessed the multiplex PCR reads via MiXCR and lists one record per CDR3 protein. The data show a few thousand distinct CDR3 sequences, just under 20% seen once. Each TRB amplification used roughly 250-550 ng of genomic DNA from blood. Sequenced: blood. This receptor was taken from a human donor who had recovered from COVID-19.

The CDR3 protein is CASSYGRGRVEQFF. In DNA, the CDR3 is TGTGCCAGCAGTTACGGCCGGGGGCGAGTTGAGCAGTTCTTC. The rearrangement uses TRBV6-5 and TRBJ2-1; D possibly uses TRBD1 or TRBD2 (6 bases each). Trimming shortened V by 2 bases and J by 9 bases, and 14 bases separated the two germline ends. Germline lookup yields CDR1 MNHEY and CDR2 SVGAGI. This CDR3 contains 14 residues.